Listed here are 24 T cell receptor beta chains from one sample, sequenced in a study of cytomegalovirus exposure and HLA in healthy donors. 13 Jbeta primers and 60 Vbeta primers were used for the PCR. Assay: immunoSEQ multiplex PCR; the TCRdb copy retains only in-frame clones and omits some. Found here are a few hundred thousand clones, roughly 80% of them singletons; the top ten hold about 3%. Specimen: PBMCs. The source of these receptors is a man under 40 in good health and CMV-seronegative.

The rearrangement uses TRBV6-1 and TRBJ2-7; D perhaps matches TRBD1 (6 bases). Germline V gene data show CDR1 as MNHNS and CDR2 as SASEGT. The CDR3 is 16 residues long. The V end was cut by 4 bases, the J end by 1 base, with 17 bases between. The chain's CDR3 is CASSVGQLLFSYEQYF. CDR3 sequence (DNA): TGTGCCAGCAGTGTTGGACAGTTGCTGTTTTCCTACGAGCAGTACTTC.

V is TRBV2 and J is TRBJ2-5, with D uncertain. The DNA end favors TRBJ2-7, so the J call may be wrong. The length of the CDR3 is 12 residues. Germline V gene sequence: CDR1 SNHLY, CDR2 FYNNEI. This chain's CDR3 is CASSDSAYEQYF. CDR3 sequence (DNA): TGTGCCAGCAGTGACTCTGCCTACGAGCAGTACTTC.

This clone was detected a few times. This sequence joins TRBV28 and TRBJ2-1; TRBD1 is a possible D gene (5 bases). V gave up 7 bases and J gave up 6 bases, with 7 bases separating them. Germline loops: CDR1 MDHEN, CDR2 SYDVKM. This CDR3 spans 11 amino acids. The CDR3 loop is CASNRGNEQFF. Written as DNA, the CDR3 is TGTGCCAGCAATAGGGGCAATGAGCAGTTCTTC.

The V call is TRBV28, the J call TRBJ2-1, with D possibly being TRBD2 (5 bases). V lost 8 bases and J 0 bases, leaving 17 bases between the germline ends. CDR3 size: 16 residues. The germline V gene has CDR1 MDHEN and CDR2 SYDVKM. The CDR3 spells CASGLGARSSYNEQFF. In DNA, the CDR3 is TGTGCCAGCGGACTGGGCGCTAGGAGCTCCTACAATGAGCAGTTCTTC.

The CDR3 sequence: CASRGTAFEGYGYTF. The CDR3 bases are TGTGCCAGCAGGGGGACAGCCTTTGAGGGCTATGGCTACACCTTC. The rearrangement uses TRBV2 and TRBJ1-2, with 7 bases lining up with TRBD1. The CDR3 is 15 amino acids. After removal of 6 bases from V and 4 bases from J, the junction contained 11 bases not matched to a gene. Germline CDR1 reads SNHLY; CDR2 reads FYNNEI.

V gene TRBV6-5 combines with J gene TRBJ2-7; possibly TRBD2 for D (5 bases). The V end lost 0 bases, the J end lost 2 bases, and 11 bases lay between the germline ends. Germline lookup yields CDR1 MNHEY and CDR2 SVGAGI. The length of the CDR3 is 15 residues. CDR3 residues: CASSYSFGITYEQYF. The CDR3 DNA follows: TGTGCCAGCAGTTACTCGTTCGGGATTACCTACGAGCAGTACTTC.

The chain carries TRBV6-5 and TRBJ2-4, with TRBD2 as a possible D gene (6 bases). Germline CDR1 and CDR2: MNHEY and SVGAGI. Trimming stripped 9 bases from V and 8 bases from J, with 17 bases between. This CDR3 has 13 residues. CDR3 loop: CASSRRGRDIQYF. DNA of the CDR3: TGTGCCAGTTCCAGGCGGGGCCGCGACATTCAGTACTTC.

This clone showed up just a few times. This chain connects TRBV6-1 to TRBJ1-1, with a possible D match to TRBD1 (5 bases). V lost 1 base to trimming and J lost 6 bases, with 9 bases between them. This CDR3 is built from 13 residues. CDR1 and CDR2 (germline): MNHNS, SASEGT. In DNA form, the CDR3 reads TGTGCCAGCAGTGAAGTGGGCAGGGCTGAAGCTTTCTTT. Amino acids: CASSEVGRAEAFF.

The chain employs TRBV28 and TRBJ1-2; D unclear. CDR1 MDHEN and CDR2 SYDVKM come from the germline V gene. The CDR3 length is 12 residues. The CDR3 sequence is CGTLLLDYGYTF. For the CDR3, the DNA is TGTGGTACCCTTCTCCTAGACTATGGCTACACCTTC.

The chain employs TRBV5-6 and TRBJ2-2; D might be TRBD2 (7 bases). Trimming stripped 1 base from V and 6 bases from J, with 13 bases between. The CDR3 consists of 15 residues. Germline CDR1 and CDR2: SGHDT and YYEEEE. CDR3 in amino acids: CASSLPQGRAGELFF. The CDR3 DNA reads as TGTGCCAGCAGCTTGCCGCAGGGGAGGGCCGGGGAGCTGTTTTTT.

This chain links TRBV29-1 with TRBJ2-1; 9 nucleotides match TRBD1. CDR1 is SQVTM and CDR2 is ANQGSEA in the germline V gene. The CDR3 is 14 residues long. J lost 7 bases, V lost 3 bases, and 7 bases had no gene match. The CDR3 region has the DNA TGCAGCGTTGACTGGACAGGGGCGAGGAATGAGCAGTTCTTC. This sequence encodes CSVDWTGARNEQFF.

CDR3 protein: CASSLERNQPQHF. The CDR3 DNA follows: TGTGCCAGCAGCTTAGAGAGAAACCAGCCCCAGCATTTT. The rearrangement links TRBV13 to TRBJ1-5, with unresolved D. Germline V CDR1 and CDR2: PRHDT, FYEKMQ (reference sequence). There are 13 residues in the CDR3. V was pared by 1 base and J by 7 bases, with 8 bases between.

The chain uses TRBV28 and TRBJ1-4; the D gene is possibly TRBD1 (6 bases). The germline CDR1 and CDR2 sequences are MDHEN and SYDVKM. This CDR3 has 12 amino acids. This chain's CDR3 is CAIQGLGEKLFF. CDR3 nucleotide sequence: TGTGCTATACAGGGTTTAGGTGAAAAACTGTTTTTT.

The chain recombines TRBV9 with TRBJ2-7, with 11 bases aligning to TRBD2. Losses at the gene ends were 4 bases for V and 6 bases for J; bases not matched to a gene: 15. Germline CDR1 and CDR2: SGDLS and YYNGEE. This CDR3 is 17 amino acids long. As DNA, the CDR3 is TGTGCCAGCAGCCTTTCCGGGACTAGCGGCGAAGAGGGCGAGCAGTACTTC. Its protein product is CASSLSGTSGEEGEQYF.

J is TRBJ2-3 and V is TRBV4-2, with D possibly being TRBD2 (5 bases). Germline V gene data show CDR1 as LGHNA and CDR2 as YNFKEQ. This CDR3 contains 15 residues. Trimming removed 1 base at V and 4 bases at J, with 12 bases between. The CDR3 sequence: CASSQASTRADTQYF. The CDR3 DNA follows: TGTGCCAGCAGCCAAGCCTCCACTAGAGCAGATACGCAGTATTTT.

This clone was observed a few times. The V call is TRBV2, the J call TRBJ2-7, with D unclear. CDR1 SNHLY and CDR2 FYNNEI come from the germline V gene. Trimming removed 4 bases at V and 5 bases at J, with 9 bases between. This CDR3 is built from 12 residues. The CDR3 loop is CASSVFVHEQYF. In nucleotides, the CDR3 is TGTGCCAGCAGTGTATTTGTCCACGAGCAGTACTTC.

The V gene is TRBV19, the J gene TRBJ2-7; maybe TRBD1 (6 bases). Trimming removed 4 bases from V and 1 base from J, with 8 bases in between. The CDR3 sequence is 13 residues long. Germline V gives CDR1 LNHDA, CDR2 SQIVND (reference sequence). CDR3 DNA sequence: TGTGCCAGTAGTAAACAGGGTTCCTACGAGCAGTACTTC. This codes for CASSKQGSYEQYF.

The chain has TRBV6-1 and TRBJ2-2; D is possibly TRBD1 (6 bases). Per germline, CDR1 MNHNS and CDR2 SASEGT. The CDR3 loop spans 15 amino acids. The germline V and J ends were trimmed by 2 bases and 5 bases, with 12 bases remaining between them. In DNA form, the CDR3 reads TGTGCCAGCAGTGAACCAGGGGCCCTTACCGGGGAGCTGTTTTTT. Amino acids: CASSEPGALTGELFF.

The chain is built from TRBV7-9 and TRBJ1-3; no reliable D call. Deletions cut 8 bases from V and 5 bases from J, with 22 bases between. In germline, CDR1 is SEHNR, CDR2 FQNEAQ (reference sequence). This CDR3 is 16 amino acids long. The CDR3 sequence: CASGDYRVLARNTIYF. In DNA form, the CDR3 reads TGTGCCAGCGGAGACTACCGAGTATTGGCTCGAAACACCATATATTTT.

The V call is TRBV27, the J call TRBJ2-7; TRBD2 might be the D (5 bases). Germline V gives CDR1 MNHEY, CDR2 SMNVEV (reference sequence). The CDR3 runs 15 residues. V dropped 6 bases and J dropped 0 bases, with 15 bases sitting between them. The CDR3 reads CASRRAGLSSYEQYF. CDR3 bases: TGTGCCAGCAGGAGGGCAGGCCTAAGCTCCTACGAGCAGTACTTC.

This clone came up once. This sequence joins TRBV5-1 and TRBJ2-7, with 7 bases identical to TRBD1. Germline V gene data show CDR1 as SGHRS and CDR2 as YFSETQ. CDR3 length: 14 residues. J was trimmed by 3 bases and V by 0 bases; bases with no gene match: 3. This CDR3 reads CASSLAGTVYEQYF. CDR3 DNA: TGCGCCAGCAGCTTGGCCGGGACAGTCTACGAGCAGTACTTC.

The CDR3 spells CASSESLDRGDTEAFF. The CDR3 nucleotides read TGCGCCAGCAGTGAGTCGCTGGACAGAGGGGACACTGAAGCTTTCTTT. The chain recombines TRBV10-1 with TRBJ1-1; D might be TRBD1 (6 bases). The V gene lost 0 bases and the J gene lost 3 bases, with 14 bases spanning the gap. The CDR3 loop spans 16 amino acids. Germline values: CDR1 WNHNN, CDR2 SYGVQD (reference sequence).

This clone was observed a handful of times. The J gene is TRBJ2-3, the V gene TRBV2, with D uncertain. V was cut by 4 bases and J by 0 bases, with 8 bases left in between. CDR1 is SNHLY and CDR2 is FYNNEI in the germline V gene. CDR3 length equals 14 residues. The chain's CDR3 is CASSVSPSTDTQYF. The DNA of the CDR3 is TGTGCCAGCAGTGTCAGTCCTAGCACAGATACGCAGTATTTT.

DNA of the CDR3: TGTGCCAGCAGTTTATCTGCAGGGGTAGACTATGGCTACACCTTC. Protein sequence: CASSLSAGVDYGYTF. The chain couples TRBV27 to TRBJ1-2, with D perhaps matching TRBD1 (6 bases). The CDR3 contains 15 residues. V lost 0 bases and J lost 3, with 11 bases in between. Germline V gene lookup returns CDR1 MNHEY and CDR2 SMNVEV (reference sequence).